This TCR beta chain was documented in a study of blood T cell repertoires in COVID-19. Across the study: Researchers got acute and convalescent COVID-19 samples from the United States, Italy and Spain. PBMCs, B-cell-depleted T cells, or T cells provided the cDNA or gDNA that made up the material.

Enrollment of patients from Seattle took place during active infection, with longitudinal follow-up. The assay was immunoSEQ multiplex PCR, and TCRdb's table has in-frame clones only and misses some. The sample records 150,000 to 200,000 clones, roughly 77% being singletons. A few counts support this clone. CDR1 and CDR2 (germline): LNHDA, SQIVND (reference sequence). Trimming pared 9 bases from V and 2 bases from J, leaving 14 bases between. The CDR3 has 14 residues. The clonotype comes from a woman aged 80 or older with COVID-19, enrolled during active disease. The chain carries TRBV19 and TRBJ1-5; D gene unclear. Sequenced input: peripheral blood. CDR3 protein: CASTRAGGNQPQHF. The DNA for the CDR3 is TGTGCCAGCACCCGGGCGGGCGGCAATCAGCCCCAGCATTTT.